What follows are 2 T cell receptor beta chains derived from one specimen sequenced in a study of T cell repertoires in cytomegalovirus infection. TCRdb re-derived calls from the reads in MiXCR, one entry per CDR3 protein. This sample carries fewer than 1,000,000 distinct CDR3 sequences, roughly 30% of them seen once, and the ten largest clones take roughly an eighth. Their antigens remain unidentified. This sample comprised cultured CD8+ T cells from PBMCs, obtained from culture after CMV antigen stimulation. All receptors come from a human donor in good health (CMV status not recorded). Some clones in this sample may be carry-over from other donors' samples.

This clonotype was detected only a few times. The rearrangement joins TRBV6-1 to TRBJ2-3; 10 bases agree with TRBD2. Germline V gene sequence: CDR1 MNHNS, CDR2 SASEGT. Unmatched junction bases numbered 6, after V lost 2 bases and J lost 4 bases. This CDR3 has 16 amino acids. The CDR3 nucleotides read TGTGCCAGCAGTGAAAAAGCGGGGGGGCTTGCAGATACGCAGTATTTT. Encoded protein: CASSEKAGGLADTQYF.

The chain links TRBV14 to TRBJ1-6, with 7 bases fitting TRBD1. Germline-derived CDR1 and CDR2 are SGHDN and FVKESK. Trimming removed 0 bases from V and 9 bases from J; junction bases left unmatched: 2. The CDR3 contains 14 residues. DNA for the CDR3: TGTGCCAGCAGCCAAGAGTACAGGGGTTCACCCCTCCACTTT. As protein: CASSQEYRGSPLHF.